The sequence of this TCR beta chain was determined in a study of blood T cell repertoires in COVID-19. Study information: From the United States, Italy and Spain came samples of acute and convalescent COVID-19. PBMCs, B-cell-depleted T cells, or T cells were the source of the cDNA or gDNA that made up the material.

In the authors' workflow: Reference gene primer amplification yielded estimated nucleated cell counts. Method: immunoSEQ multiplex PCR; TCRdb's copy keeps in-frame clones and lacks some. V and J calls plus clone size are reproduced from that table; the DNA served to infer D and trimming. The data show approximately 65,000 clones, about three quarters seen once. This CDR3 contains 15 residues. V lost 5 bases and J lost 6; bases outside the gene matches: 11. The germline CDR1 and CDR2 sequences are SEHNR and FQNEAQ (reference sequence). The chain uses TRBV7-9 and TRBJ2-3; 7 positions agree with TRBD1. The sample was peripheral blood. The receptor's source is a human donor in a cohort sampled during active COVID-19. CDR3 DNA: TGTGCCAGCAGCCCCCCCGACAGGGTATACGATACGCAGTATTTT. Encoded protein: CASSPPDRVYDTQYF.